This T cell receptor beta chain stems from a study of blood T cells in healthy people across ages. Findings and caveats of the study: Older age went with lower TCR beta diversity per million T cells, in a roughly linear way. A greater number of naive CD4+ cells and higher diversity distinguished long-lived donors from aged donors.

For the second PCR, which ran for roughly 7 to 11 cycles, a sample-barcoded 5' primer and a J-beta primer mix were used. TCRdb reprocessed the 5' RACE reads with MiXCR, giving one entry per CDR3 protein. The sample has about 970,000 distinct CDR3 sequences; roughly 51% are singletons. This clonotype was counted a few times. No antigen is known for it. There were at least 5 micrograms of total RNA extracted from every sample. V was shortened by 2 bases and J by 0 bases, with 13 bases between the two germline ends. Germline V gene data show CDR1 as LGHDT and CDR2 as YNNKEL (reference sequence). The CDR3 is made up of 16 amino acids.

This TCR came from an older woman in good health. The chain has TRBV3-1 and TRBJ2-5; D gene ambiguous. Sequenced material: blood. CDR3 in amino acids: CASSQRAGWYQETQYF. CDR3 sequence (DNA): TGTGCCAGCAGCCAACGGGCCGGTTGGTACCAAGAGACCCAGTACTTC.